This entry lists 26 T cell receptor beta chains sequenced from one sample in a study of T cell repertoires in cytomegalovirus infection. TCRdb itself ran the reads through MiXCR, one entry per CDR3 protein. This table has 160,000 or so distinct CDR3 sequences, 23% appearing once. The sample was PBMCs. The source of these receptors is a human donor in good health (CMV status not recorded). Some clones in this sample may be carry-over from other donors' samples.

This clonotype was found many times. The chain carries TRBV7-2 and TRBJ2-7; maybe TRBD2 (5 bases). CDR1 and CDR2 (germline): SGHTA, FQGNSA. V was clipped by 5 bases and J by 0 bases, with 14 bases between them. This CDR3 is built from 15 residues. CDR3 amino acids: CASSTGLGSSYEQYF. The CDR3 DNA follows: TGTGCCAGCAGCACCGGACTGGGTAGCTCCTACGAGCAGTACTTC.

This clonotype has just a few counts. This chain joins TRBV28 and TRBJ1-5; D unresolved. CDR3 length: 16 residues. The V end lost 3 bases, the J end lost 4 bases, and 16 bases lay between the germline ends. Germline loops: CDR1 MDHEN, CDR2 SYDVKM. CDR3 amino acids: CASSFEPPMGNQPQHF. The CDR3 DNA reads TGTGCCAGCAGTTTTGAGCCCCCGATGGGAAATCAGCCCCAGCATTTT. Full variable domain (missing parts from reference TRBV28 and TRBJ1-5): DVKVTQSSRYLVKRTGEKVFLECVQDMDHENMFWYRQDPGLGLRLIYFSYDVKMKEKGDIPEGYSVSREKKERFSLILESASTNQTSMYLCASSFEPPMGNQPQHFGDGTRLSIL.

The chain joins TRBV5-1 to TRBJ1-2; no clear D gene. The CDR3 contains 13 residues. The V end was cut by 4 bases, the J end by 5 bases, with 12 bases between. From germline, CDR1 is SGHRS and CDR2 YFSETQ. In DNA form, the CDR3 reads TGCGCCAGCAGCCCAGATGGGTTTTATGGCTACACCTTC. This codes for CASSPDGFYGYTF.

The chain uses TRBV20-1 and TRBJ2-1; D remains ambiguous. The germline CDR1 and CDR2 sequences are DFQATT and SNEGSKA (reference sequence). Trimming took 1 base from V and 0 from J, leaving 13 bases between them. The CDR3 consists of 16 residues. The CDR3 protein is CSARGKGEVSYNEQFF. CDR3 DNA: TGCAGTGCTAGAGGAAAGGGCGAGGTCTCCTACAATGAGCAGTTCTTC.

The genes are TRBV11-2 and TRBJ1-1, with TRBD1 as a possible D gene (6 bases). This CDR3 contains 12 residues. Germline loops: CDR1 SGHAT, CDR2 FQNNGV. Trimming shortened V by 0 bases and J by 11 bases, and 10 bases separated the two germline ends. In nucleotides, the CDR3 is TGTGCCAGCAGCTTAGATCTCAGGGGTGCTTTCTTT. It is translated as CASSLDLRGAFF. Drawing the rest from reference TRBV11-2 and TRBJ1-1, the complete variable domain is EAGVAQSPRYKIIEKRQSVAFWCNPISGHATLYWYQQILGQGPKLLIQFQNNGVVDDSQLPKDRFSAERLKGVDSTLKIQPAKLEDSAVYLCASSLDLRGAFFGQGTRLTVV.

V and J are TRBV15 and TRBJ2-3, with 13 bases lining up with TRBD2. The J segment lost 5 bases and the V segment lost 4 bases, leaving 6 bases of the junction unmatched. The CDR3 extends over 16 amino acids. Germline V CDR1 and CDR2: LNHNV, YYDKDF (reference sequence). Here the CDR3 reads CATSTGLAGVQDTQYF. The CDR3 nucleotides read TGTGCCACCAGCACCGGACTAGCGGGAGTTCAAGATACGCAGTATTTT.

This rearrangement joins TRBV28 to TRBJ2-1; 8 bases are shared with TRBD2. The CDR3 consists of 15 residues. Germline V gene lookup returns CDR1 MDHEN and CDR2 SYDVKM. Germline trimming cut 6 bases from V and 0 bases from J; bases unmatched to any gene: 4. CDR3 nucleotides: TGTGCCAGCAGGTCGGGGGGGCCCTCCTACAATGAGCAGTTCTTC. Protein sequence: CASRSGGPSYNEQFF.

The chain has TRBV28 and TRBJ1-1; unclear D gene. Trimming stripped 2 bases from V and 5 bases from J, with 9 bases between. The germline V gene has CDR1 MDHEN and CDR2 SYDVKM. The CDR3 loop spans 13 amino acids. Written as DNA, the CDR3 is TGTGCCAGCAGTTTAAGCCCCTTGACTGAAGCTTTCTTT. Translated: CASSLSPLTEAFF. Combining the CDR3 with reference TRBV28 and TRBJ1-1 gives the whole variable domain DVKVTQSSRYLVKRTGEKVFLECVQDMDHENMFWYRQDPGLGLRLIYFSYDVKMKEKGDIPEGYSVSREKKERFSLILESASTNQTSMYLCASSLSPLTEAFFGQGTRLTVV.

CDR3 nucleotide sequence: TGTGCCAGCAGTCCCCCCGGGACTAGGAGAAACAATGAGCAGTTCTTC. This codes for CASSPPGTRRNNEQFF. The gene calls are TRBV28 and TRBJ2-1, with 8 bases lining up with TRBD2. From germline, CDR1 is MDHEN and CDR2 SYDVKM. The CDR3 length is 16 residues. The junction had 11 bases not matched to a gene; V was cut back by 5 bases and J by 5 bases. Combining the CDR3 with reference TRBV28 and TRBJ2-1 gives the whole variable domain DVKVTQSSRYLVKRTGEKVFLECVQDMDHENMFWYRQDPGLGLRLIYFSYDVKMKEKGDIPEGYSVSREKKERFSLILESASTNQTSMYLCASSPPGTRRNNEQFFGPGTRLTVL.

In its sample, this clonotype was seen a few times. This chain connects TRBV28 to TRBJ2-1; 16 bases fit TRBD2. V lost 6 bases and J lost 3; bases outside the gene matches: 5. Per germline, CDR1 MDHEN and CDR2 SYDVKM. The CDR3 is made up of 17 amino acids. The CDR3 loop is CASSGTSGGAFYNEQFF. The DNA for the CDR3 is TGTGCCAGCAGCGGGACTAGCGGGGGGGCCTTCTACAATGAGCAGTTCTTC.

The V and J genes are TRBV5-1 and TRBJ1-1; D is perhaps TRBD1 (6 bases). The CDR3 length is 14 residues. The V end was cut by 2 bases, the J end by 3 bases, with 11 bases between. Germline CDR1 is SGHRS and CDR2 is YFSETQ. The CDR3 protein is CASSFGGQDTEAFF. The CDR3 DNA reads TGCGCCAGCAGCTTTGGGGGGCAGGACACTGAAGCTTTCTTT. Variable domain in full (rest from reference TRBV5-1 and TRBJ1-1): KAGVTQTPRYLIKTRGQQVTLSCSPISGHRSVSWYQQTPGQGLQFLFEYFSETQRNKGNFPGRFSGRQFSNSRSEMNVSTLELGDSALYLCASSFGGQDTEAFFGQGTRLTVV.

This clonotype was seen at least ten times. The J gene is TRBJ2-1, the V gene TRBV4-3; no reliable D call. Germline CDR1 and CDR2: LGHNA and YSLEER. V shed 0 bases and J shed 0 bases, with 12 bases lying between them. CDR3 length: 17 residues. The CDR3 is CASSQDRLFSSYNEQFF. In DNA form, the CDR3 reads TGCGCCAGCAGCCAAGATCGCCTGTTCAGCTCCTACAATGAGCAGTTCTTC.

This clonotype was detected ten times or more. CDR3 in amino acids: CASSLEAGTGLSPLHF. For the CDR3, the DNA is TGTGCCAGCAGCTTAGAGGCCGGGACAGGGCTTTCACCCCTCCACTTT. The gene calls are TRBV7-2 and TRBJ1-6, with 9 positions matching TRBD1. J was trimmed by 9 bases and V by 1 base; bases with no gene match: 7. CDR1 is SGHTA, CDR2 FQGNSA, per germline. This CDR3 spans 16 amino acids.

By share, this clonotype ranks as medium-sized (0.01 to 0.1%). The V and J genes are TRBV14 and TRBJ1-1, with 9 bases matching TRBD1. The J segment lost 0 bases and the V segment lost 6 bases, leaving 5 bases of the junction unmatched. The CDR3 has 15 residues. CDR1 SGHDN and CDR2 FVKESK come from the germline V gene. The CDR3 DNA follows: TGTGCCAGCAGATCGGGACAGGGAATGAACACTGAAGCTTTCTTT. Protein product: CASRSGQGMNTEAFF.

The chain combines TRBV19 with TRBJ1-5, with a tentative D call TRBD1 (5 bases). CDR1 is LNHDA, CDR2 SQIVND, per germline (reference sequence). This CDR3 spans 13 amino acids. V was shortened by 6 bases and J by 7 bases, with 13 bases between the two germline ends. For the CDR3, the DNA is TGTGCCAGTAGAGCAGACAGTTTACAGCCCCAGCATTTT. It specifies CASRADSLQPQHF.

The gene calls are TRBV11-2 and TRBJ1-1; 12 nucleotides agree with TRBD1. With 4 bases clipped from V and 0 bases from J, the junction kept 6 bases outside the gene matches. Germline V gene data show CDR1 as SGHAT and CDR2 as FQNNGV. The CDR3 is 17 residues long. CDR3 loop: CASSYSGTGGLNTEAFF. CDR3 coding DNA: TGTGCCAGCAGCTATTCCGGGACAGGGGGCCTGAACACTGAAGCTTTCTTT.

The chain combines TRBV20-1 with TRBJ2-1; D is uncertain. Germline V lookup: CDR1 DFQATT, CDR2 SNEGSKA (reference sequence). The germline V and J ends were trimmed by 5 bases and 12 bases, with 26 bases remaining between them. The CDR3 has 15 amino acids. CDR3 in amino acids: CSAPTPRHTPGSQFF. The CDR3 coding sequence is TGCAGTGCTCCTACCCCTCGACACACCCCTGGGTCGCAGTTCTTC.

This CDR3 is CAWISGTGNTEAFF. In DNA form, the CDR3 reads TGTGCCTGGATTTCCGGGACAGGGAACACTGAAGCTTTCTTT. The chain has TRBV30 and TRBJ1-1, with 8 bases aligning to TRBD1. Losses at the gene ends were 4 bases for V and 1 base for J; bases not matched to a gene: 5. CDR3 length: 14 amino acids. CDR1 GTSNPN and CDR2 SVGIG come from the germline V gene (reference sequence).

In its sample, this clonotype was seen many times. CDR3 nucleotides: TGTGCCAGCAGGGGTTCAAACTATGGCTACACCTTC. Its protein product is CASRGSNYGYTF. The gene calls are TRBV28 and TRBJ1-2; no clear D. The germline gives CDR1 MDHEN, CDR2 SYDVKM. This CDR3 region has 12 residues. V gave up 6 bases and J gave up 2 bases, with 7 bases separating them.

This clonotype was detected once. The gene calls are TRBV20-1 and TRBJ2-1; tentatively, D is TRBD1 (6 bases). The CDR3 runs to 16 residues. Germline loops: CDR1 DFQATT, CDR2 SNEGSKA (reference sequence). Between the trimmed V and J ends, which lost 6 bases and 0 bases, there was a span of 18 bases. The CDR3 nucleotides are TGCAGTGCATTCGAGGGGGTTCTTAGCTCCTACAATGAGCAGTTCTTC. Its translation is CSAFEGVLSSYNEQFF.

This clonotype occurred many times. J is TRBJ1-1 and V is TRBV28; no clear D gene. In germline, CDR1 is MDHEN, CDR2 SYDVKM. Trimming removed 3 bases from V and 10 bases from J, with 9 bases in between. This CDR3 has 11 residues. CDR3 sequence (DNA): TGTGCCAGCAGTTTTGGGCTCGGAGCTTTCTTT. It specifies CASSFGLGAFF.

This clonotype showed up just a few times. The junction departs from the called germline gene at one end, perhaps through a read error. This CDR3 is CASSKILSKGEKF. The CDR3 coding sequence is TGTGCCAGCAGTAAGATTCTTAGTAAGGGAGAAAAGTTC. The chain is built from TRBV6-6 and TRBJ1-2, with no clear D. The CDR3 extends over 13 amino acids. Germline V CDR1 and CDR2: MNHNY, SVGAGI (reference sequence).

This clonotype was observed a handful of times. The chain uses TRBV27 and TRBJ2-3; the D gene is possibly TRBD2 (5 bases). Per germline, CDR1 MNHEY and CDR2 SMNVEV (reference sequence). The CDR3 contains 14 residues. V lost 3 bases and J lost 3, with 10 bases in between. This chain's CDR3 is CASSFGELTDTQYF. CDR3 in DNA: TGTGCCAGCAGTTTCGGGGAGTTGACAGATACGCAGTATTTT.

The genes are TRBV6-8 and TRBJ2-7, with a possible D match to TRBD1 (5 bases). This CDR3 is built from 13 residues. Germline assignment: CDR1 MNHGY and CDR2 SAAAGT. The V gene lost 9 bases and the J gene lost 5 bases, with 17 bases spanning the gap. This CDR3 is CASMDTSFDEQYF. The CDR3 region has the DNA TGTGCCAGTATGGACACCTCTTTCGACGAGCAGTACTTC.

This clonotype was detected ten times or more. V gene TRBV7-8 combines with J gene TRBJ2-7; TRBD1 agrees at 9 bases. This CDR3 has 15 amino acids. CDR1 is SGHVS, CDR2 FQNEAQ, per germline. V lost 4 bases to trimming and J lost 1 base; unmatched junction nucleotides: 5. This CDR3 reads CASSSTGGASYEQYF. In nucleotides, the CDR3 is TGTGCCAGCAGCTCTACAGGGGGCGCTTCCTACGAGCAGTACTTC. Full variable domain (missing parts from reference TRBV7-8 and TRBJ2-7): GAGVSQSPRYKVAKRGQDVALRCDPISGHVSLFWYQQALGQGPEFLTYFQNEAQLDKSGLPSDRFFAERPEGSVSTLKIQRTQQEDSAVYLCASSSTGGASYEQYFGPGTRLTVT.

At least ten counts were recorded for this clonotype. V and J are TRBV7-2 and TRBJ1-4; D ambiguous. The CDR3 has 17 amino acids. Germline CDR1 and CDR2: SGHTA and FQGNSA. Trimming removed 6 bases from V and 7 bases from J, with 24 bases in between. CDR3 DNA sequence: TGTGCCAGCAGAAACAGAGAGGAGTCCGGAGACGGTGAAAAACTGTTTTTT. Residues: CASRNREESGDGEKLFF.